The 19 T cell receptor beta chains below were found in one sample sequenced in a study of OX40 agonist ivuxolimab in advanced cancers. TCRdb keeps only in-frame clones here, not all; method: immunoSEQ multiplex PCR. The sample includes around 100,000 clones, about 91% of them seen just once. This material consisted of CD4+ or CD8+ T cells sorted from blood, taken in a trial of the OX40 agonist ivuxolimab. These receptors were collected from an adult with an advanced solid tumor such as melanoma, head and neck, liver or kidney cancer.

The rearrangement uses TRBV19 and TRBJ2-7, with 12 bases lining up with TRBD1. The length of the CDR3 is 15 residues. Germline V lookup: CDR1 LNHDA, CDR2 SQIVND (reference sequence). The V segment lost 5 bases and the J segment 7 bases; nucleotides outside the gene matches: 9. As DNA, the CDR3 is TGTGCCAGTAGTCCAGGGGACAGGGGGCTGGGGGAGCAGTACTTC. Encoded protein: CASSPGDRGLGEQYF.

The V gene is TRBV2, the J gene TRBJ2-7; 8 bases map to TRBD1. Germline assignment: CDR1 SNHLY and CDR2 FYNNEI. Unmatched junction bases numbered 17, after V lost 2 bases and J lost 2 bases. The CDR3 extends over 19 amino acids. The CDR3 here is CASSEFVSPQGGLPYEQYF. CDR3 sequence (DNA): TGTGCCAGCAGTGAATTCGTCAGTCCACAGGGGGGACTTCCCTACGAGCAGTACTTC.

The chain uses TRBV9 and TRBJ1-1; 12 nucleotides line up with TRBD1. V lost 3 bases and J lost 11; bases outside the gene matches: 14. CDR3 length equals 16 residues. CDR1 and CDR2 from the germline V gene are SGDLS and YYNGEE. This chain's CDR3 is CASSERSGTGGEMAFF. For the CDR3, the DNA is TGTGCCAGCAGCGAACGGTCCGGGACAGGGGGCGAAATGGCTTTCTTT.

The chain links TRBV7-3 to TRBJ2-1, with TRBD2 matching 13 bases. Germline V CDR1 and CDR2: SGHTA, FQGTGA. This CDR3 is built from 15 residues. Trimming removed 5 bases from V and 6 bases from J; junction bases left unmatched: 4. CDR3 DNA: TGTGCCAGCAGCCCTACTAGCGGGAGGGCCAATGAGCAGTTCTTC. Protein product: CASSPTSGRANEQFF.

J is TRBJ2-5 and V is TRBV5-4; no definite D call. Trimming pared 0 bases from V and 4 bases from J, leaving 10 bases between. This CDR3 spans 14 amino acids. CDR1 and CDR2 (germline): SGHNT, YYREEE (reference sequence). In DNA, the CDR3 is TGTGCCAGCAGCTTGGCAGGAATAGGAGAGACCCAGTACTTC. This codes for CASSLAGIGETQYF.

V usage is TRBV21-1 and J usage is TRBJ2-7. TRBV21-1 is shown as a pseudogene. This CDR3 region has 16 residues. The CDR3: CASSKKGPWSSYEQYF. DNA for the CDR3: TGTGCCAGCAGCAAAAAGGGACCCTGGAGCTCCTACGAGCAGTACTTC.

This sequence joins TRBV5-1 and TRBJ2-1; D is ambiguous. V gave up 4 bases and J gave up 0 bases, with 8 bases separating them. CDR1 and CDR2 from the germline V gene are SGHRS and YFSETQ. The CDR3 runs 14 residues. The CDR3 DNA follows: TGCGCCAGCAGCGTAGGCGGCTCCTACAATGAGCAGTTCTTC. This encodes CASSVGGSYNEQFF. The complete variable domain, with remaining parts taken from reference TRBV5-1 and TRBJ2-1, reads KAGVTQTPRYLIKTRGQQVTLSCSPISGHRSVSWYQQTPGQGLQFLFEYFSETQRNKGNFPGRFSGRQFSNSRSEMNVSTLELGDSALYLCASSVGGSYNEQFFGPGTRLTVL.

CDR3 sequence (DNA): TGTGCCAGCAGCACTACAGGGGGCTGGGAGACCCAGTACTTC. It translates to CASSTTGGWETQYF. V gene TRBV7-2 combines with J gene TRBJ2-5, with TRBD1 identical over 9 bases. Germline V lookup: CDR1 SGHTA, CDR2 FQGNSA. J was trimmed by 5 bases and V by 5 bases; bases with no gene match: 6. The CDR3 runs 14 residues. Based on the CDR3 plus reference TRBV7-2 and TRBJ2-5, the full variable domain is GAGVSQSPSNKVTEKGKDVELRCDPISGHTALYWYRQSLGQGLEFLIYFQGNSAPDKSGLPSDRFSAERTGGSVSTLTIQRTQQEDSAVYLCASSTTGGWETQYFGPGTRLLVL.

V is TRBV5-4 and J is TRBJ2-3; possible D gene TRBD1, 6 bases. The CDR3 covers 15 residues. V was cut by 0 bases and J by 3 bases, with 11 bases left in between. Germline assignment: CDR1 SGHNT and CDR2 YYREEE (reference sequence). CDR3 DNA sequence: TGTGCCAGCAGCTTGGACGGGACAAGGACAGATACGCAGTATTTT. Its protein is CASSLDGTRTDTQYF.

The CDR3 DNA sequence: TGTGCCAGTAGTATAGTCGGGAGGAACACTGAAGCTTTCTTT. Protein sequence: CASSIVGRNTEAFF. The chain employs TRBV19 and TRBJ1-1, with D unclear. Germline CDR1 and CDR2: LNHDA and SQIVND (reference sequence). The V end lost 1 base, the J end lost 1 base, and 7 bases lay between the germline ends. The CDR3 has 14 amino acids.

The chain joins TRBV7-9 to TRBJ2-1; D may be TRBD2 (5 bases). The ends were cut back, 1 base at V and 6 bases at J, with 7 bases in the middle. This CDR3 is 13 amino acids long. Germline CDR1 SEHNR, CDR2 FQNEAQ (reference sequence). The CDR3 DNA sequence: TGTGCCAGCAGCTTAGGGGAGTTCAATGAGCAGTTCTTC. This codes for CASSLGEFNEQFF.

This chain links TRBV6-5 with TRBJ1-1; unclear D gene. Trimming removed 5 bases from V and 5 bases from J, with 12 bases in between. There are 13 residues in the CDR3. Germline CDR1 and CDR2: MNHEY and SVGAGI. CDR3 loop: CASSEGPWTEAFF. The DNA for the CDR3 is TGTGCCAGCAGTGAAGGGCCCTGGACTGAAGCTTTCTTT.

The chain is built from TRBV28 and TRBJ2-7; weak D call: TRBD2 (6 bases). CDR3 length: 13 residues. Trimming took 5 bases from V and 2 from J, leaving 10 bases between them. Germline-derived CDR1 and CDR2 are MDHEN and SYDVKM. CDR3 sequence reads: CASSQPGAYEQYF. As DNA, the CDR3 is TGTGCCAGCAGTCAACCGGGGGCCTACGAGCAGTACTTC.

The V gene is TRBV5-1, the J gene TRBJ2-7; 12 bases map to TRBD1. The trim removed 4 bases at V and 6 bases at J, leaving 5 bases unmatched. The CDR3 length is 14 residues. Looked up from germline, CDR1 is SGHRS and CDR2 is YFSETQ. CDR3 protein: CASSGDRGRLEQYF. In nucleotides, the CDR3 is TGCGCCAGCAGCGGGGACAGGGGGCGGCTCGAGCAGTACTTC.

This rearrangement joins TRBV20-1 to TRBJ1-2; D remains unclear. CDR3 length: 11 residues. The germline gives CDR1 DFQATT, CDR2 SNEGSKA (reference sequence). V lost 3 bases and J 4 bases, leaving 6 bases between the germline ends. The CDR3 DNA is TGCAGTGCTAGTCGCATCTATGGCTACACCTTC. This sequence encodes CSASRIYGYTF.

This sequence joins TRBV5-1 and TRBJ2-3; D is perhaps TRBD1 (6 bases). The V gene lost 0 bases and the J gene lost 1 base, with 9 bases spanning the gap. Germline V gene data show CDR1 as SGHRS and CDR2 as YFSETQ. The CDR3 length is 15 residues. For the CDR3, the DNA is TGCGCCAGCAGCTTGGTCAGGGGAGGCACAGATACGCAGTATTTT. Amino acids: CASSLVRGGTDTQYF.

This clone has just a few counts. V gene TRBV14 combines with J gene TRBJ2-3, with TRBD2 matching 9 bases. V shed 5 bases, J shed 7 bases, and the junction held 7 bases outside the gene matches. CDR3 size: 14 residues. CDR1 and CDR2 from the germline V gene are SGHDN and FVKESK. The CDR3 region is CASSASGVANTQYF. The CDR3 coding sequence is TGTGCCAGCAGCGCTAGCGGGGTCGCGAATACGCAGTATTTT.

The rearrangement joins TRBV7-7 to TRBJ2-5, with TRBD1 identical over 9 bases. Germline CDR1 reads SSHAT; CDR2 reads FNYEAQ (reference sequence). This CDR3 is built from 16 residues. The V and J ends lost 2 bases and 6 bases, in that order; junction bases with no gene match: 10. CDR3 bases: TGTGCCAGCAGCTTAAACCCGACAGGGGGTGTAAAGACCCAGTACTTC. This sequence encodes CASSLNPTGGVKTQYF.

This clone was recorded only once. The V gene is TRBV15, the J gene TRBJ1-3, with a weak D call TRBD1 (5 bases). The ends were cut back, 3 bases at V and 0 bases at J, with 15 bases in the middle. The CDR3 consists of 17 residues. The germline V gene encodes CDR1 LNHNV and CDR2 YYDKDF (reference sequence). CDR3 residues: CATSSPRDLSSGNTIYF. CDR3 DNA: TGTGCCACCAGCAGTCCCCGGGACTTGAGCTCTGGAAACACCATATATTTT.